These 17 T cell receptor beta chains share one sample of origin, sequenced in a study of T cell responses to AZD1222 COVID-19 vaccine. The method was immunoSEQ multiplex PCR; TCRdb's version includes in-frame clones alone and lacks a portion of them. The sample includes roughly 97,000 clones, 89% of them seen just once. The sample consisted of peripheral blood, taken on day 0 of AZD1222 vaccination. The receptors stem from an adult in good health.

This chain links TRBV18 with TRBJ2-3, with 11 positions matching TRBD2. Germline V gene data show CDR1 as KGHSH and CDR2 as LQKENI. V was pared by 4 bases and J by 7 bases, with 10 bases of the junction left unmatched. CDR3 size: 16 residues. The CDR3 loop reads CASSLSSGGASNTQYF. In nucleotides, the CDR3 is TGTGCCAGCTCACTGAGTAGCGGGGGGGCCTCAAATACGCAGTATTTT.

The genes are TRBV14 and TRBJ2-1; 7 positions match TRBD1. CDR1 SGHDN and CDR2 FVKESK come from the germline V gene. There are 18 residues in the CDR3. The V and J ends lost 0 bases and 2 bases, in that order; junction bases with no gene match: 10. The DNA of the CDR3 is TGTGCCAGCAGCCAAGACGAGTTAGAGGGGGCGACCTACAATGAGCAGTTCTTC. Its protein is CASSQDELEGATYNEQFF.

The V and J genes are TRBV7-9 and TRBJ1-2; TRBD1 aligns across 9 bases. V shed 7 bases, J shed 6 bases, and the junction held 6 bases outside the gene matches. The length of the CDR3 is 13 residues. Germline values: CDR1 SEHNR, CDR2 FQNEAQ (reference sequence). CDR3 sequence (DNA): TGTGCCAGCACCCTGGGACAGGGCGATGGCTACACCTTC. Translating it yields CASTLGQGDGYTF.

This sequence joins TRBV7-3 and TRBJ2-2; tentatively, D is TRBD2 (5 bases). Germline assignment: CDR1 SGHTA and CDR2 FQGTGA. Trimming pared 5 bases from V and 4 bases from J, leaving 11 bases between. The CDR3 is 14 amino acids. The CDR3 spells CASSQDSSTGELFF. The CDR3 DNA reads as TGTGCCAGCAGCCAGGACTCAAGCACCGGGGAGCTGTTTTTT. The full variable domain, completed using reference TRBV7-3 and TRBJ2-2, is GAGVSQTPSNKVTEKGKYVELRCDPISGHTALYWYRQSLGQGPEFLIYFQGTGAADDSGLPNDRFFAVRPEGSVSTLKIQRTERGDSAVYLCASSQDSSTGELFFGEGSRLTVL.

CDR3 in amino acids: CASSLVGLLNYGYTF. As DNA, the CDR3 is TGTGCCAGCAGCTTGGTGGGACTCCTTAACTATGGCTACACCTTC. V usage is TRBV5-4 and J usage is TRBJ1-2; the D gene is possibly TRBD1 (5 bases). CDR1 is SGHNT and CDR2 is YYREEE in the germline V gene (reference sequence). Trimming shortened V by 0 bases and J by 1 base, and 10 bases separated the two germline ends. The CDR3 loop spans 15 amino acids.

V gene TRBV12-3 or TRBV12-4 combines with J gene TRBJ1-1; D is uncertain. This CDR3 contains 12 residues. Deletions cut 5 bases from V and 1 base from J, with 5 bases between. The chain's CDR3 is CASSAGNTEAFF. As DNA, the CDR3 is TGTGCCAGCAGTGCGGGGAACACTGAAGCTTTCTTT.

The chain couples TRBV9 to TRBJ1-3; no firm D call. Germline V lookup: CDR1 SGDLS, CDR2 YYNGEE. V shed 0 bases and J shed 0 bases, with 13 bases lying between them. The CDR3 consists of 17 residues. As DNA, the CDR3 is TGTGCCAGCAGCGTAGATGGTAGGATGGGCTCTGGAAACACCATATATTTT. Translated, it gives CASSVDGRMGSGNTIYF. Supplemented by reference TRBV9 and TRBJ1-3, the full variable domain reads DSGVTQTPKHLITATGQRVTLRCSPRSGDLSVYWYQQSLDQGLQFLIQYYNGEERAKGNILERFSAQQFPDLHSELNLSSLELGDSALYFCASSVDGRMGSGNTIYFGEGSWLTVV.

CDR3 region: CASSQKTGVIVDGYTF. In DNA, the CDR3 is TGTGCCAGCAGCCAGAAGACAGGGGTTATAGTTGATGGCTACACCTTC. V and J are TRBV3-1 (or the pseudogene TRBV3-2) and TRBJ1-2; 8 bases are shared with TRBD1. CDR1 and CDR2 (germline): LGHDT, YNNKEL (reference sequence). The CDR3 length is 16 residues. V lost 3 bases, J lost 6 bases, and 12 bases stayed unmatched.

The CDR3 nucleotides read TGTGCCAGCAGCTTTAAGAACACCATATATTTT. It is translated as CASSFKNTIYF. The chain has TRBV5-4 and TRBJ1-3; D is ambiguous. The CDR3 extends over 11 amino acids. Germline lookup yields CDR1 SGHNT and CDR2 YYREEE (reference sequence). V was cut by 2 bases and J by 7 bases, with 4 bases left in between.

The chain has TRBV9 and TRBJ2-3, with D unresolved. Germline V gene lookup returns CDR1 SGDLS and CDR2 YYNGEE. This CDR3 has 12 amino acids. With 4 bases removed from V and 3 bases from J, the gap between germline ends came to 6 bases. CDR3: CASSPRTDTQYF. DNA for the CDR3: TGTGCCAGCAGCCCTCGAACAGATACGCAGTATTTT.

The chain recombines TRBV3-1 (or the pseudogene TRBV3-2) with TRBJ1-1, with D uncertain. Looked up from germline, CDR1 is LGHDT and CDR2 is YNNKEL (reference sequence). The V end was cut by 1 base, the J end by 0 bases, with 6 bases between. The CDR3 totals 14 residues. CDR3 residues: CASSQGPMNTEAFF. The CDR3, as DNA: TGTGCCAGCAGCCAAGGGCCGATGAACACTGAAGCTTTCTTT.

This clone was seen a handful of times. The chain joins TRBV12-5 to TRBJ2-5; 7 nucleotides agree with TRBD2. Trimming at V came to 0 bases and at J to 2 bases, leaving 12 bases not matched to a gene. Looked up from germline, CDR1 is LGHNT and CDR2 is FRNRAP. CDR3 length equals 18 residues. The DNA for the CDR3 is TGTGCTAGTGGTTTGGTTCTGGGGAGGGAAGGTGGTCAAGAGACCCAGTACTTC. This gives the protein CASGLVLGREGGQETQYF.

The chain joins TRBV5-1 to TRBJ1-2, with TRBD1 matching over 11 bases. Germline V CDR1 and CDR2: SGHRS, YFSETQ. The CDR3 spans 17 residues. Unmatched junction bases numbered 13, after V lost 3 bases and J lost 6 bases. CDR3 loop: CASSSNFGQGAMNGYTF. The CDR3 DNA reads as TGCGCCAGCAGCTCAAACTTCGGACAGGGGGCGATGAATGGCTACACCTTC.

This clone has a single count. The chain combines TRBV6-5 with TRBJ2-7; TRBD1 might be the D (6 bases). This CDR3 region has 15 residues. V was shortened by 7 bases and J by 2 bases, with 18 bases between the two germline ends. Germline V CDR1 and CDR2: MNHEY, SVGAGI. The CDR3 nucleotides read TGTGCCAGCAATCCTATGAACGGACAGCCCTACGAGCAGTACTTC. This translates into CASNPMNGQPYEQYF.

V usage is TRBV21-1 and J usage is TRBJ2-6. TRBV21-1 is a pseudogene. The CDR3 loop spans 17 amino acids. CDR3 protein: CASSKVLGFSGANVLTF. The DNA of the CDR3 is TGTGCCAGCAGCAAAGTGTTAGGCTTCTCTGGGGCCAACGTCCTGACTTTC.

The chain carries TRBV5-5 and TRBJ1-1, with 7 bases lining up with TRBD1. The CDR3 contains 16 residues. Germline assignment: CDR1 SGHKS and CDR2 YYEKEE (reference sequence). Germline trimming cut 4 bases from V and 0 bases from J; bases unmatched to any gene: 9. CDR3: CASSPGQAYMNTEAFF. CDR3 sequence (DNA): TGTGCCAGCAGCCCAGGACAGGCCTACATGAACACTGAAGCTTTCTTT.

J is TRBJ2-2 and V is TRBV28; weak D call: TRBD1 (5 bases). The CDR3 has 17 residues. Germline V gives CDR1 MDHEN, CDR2 SYDVKM. V lost 7 bases, J lost 3 bases, and 21 bases lay in between. The CDR3 DNA sequence: TGTGCCAGCACCACAAAGCTCTTCAGGGTTTACACCGGGGAGCTGTTTTTT. It yields the protein CASTTKLFRVYTGELFF.